A single sample is the source of the 27 T cell receptor beta chains below, sequenced in a study of T cells after yellow fever vaccination. Each CDR3 protein is one row after TCRdb ran MiXCR on the 5' RACE reads. The sample shows some 160,000 distinct CDR3 sequences, approximately 9.7% of them seen only once. The sequencing used CD8+ T cells sorted from PBMCs, collected 45 days after the yellow fever booster vaccination. The receptor source for this set is a young man who received the YFV17D yellow fever vaccine.

The rearrangement uses TRBV6-6 and TRBJ1-1; 7 bases match TRBD1. The CDR3 covers 14 residues. The germline gives CDR1 MNHNY, CDR2 SVGAGI (reference sequence). After removal of 4 bases from V and 5 bases from J, the junction contained 7 bases not matched to a gene. The CDR3 region is CASSSSGGGTEAFF. The CDR3 region has the DNA TGTGCCAGCAGTTCCTCAGGGGGAGGGACTGAAGCTTTCTTT.

This sequence joins TRBV11-2 and TRBJ1-1, with D hard to call. This CDR3 is 13 amino acids long. The V gene lost 5 bases and the J gene lost 3 bases, with 10 bases spanning the gap. CDR1 SGHAT and CDR2 FQNNGV come from the germline V gene. CDR3 sequence (DNA): TGTGCCAGCAGCCTGACCCGGGACACTGAAGCTTTCTTT. Protein product: CASSLTRDTEAFF.

This clonotype came up a few times. The chain links TRBV5-5 to TRBJ2-3; 7 nucleotides line up with TRBD1. Germline loops: CDR1 SGHKS, CDR2 YYEKEE (reference sequence). The CDR3 is made up of 17 amino acids. V trimming: 1 base; J trimming: 5 bases; junction bases outside the gene matches: 13. The DNA of the CDR3 is TGTGCCAGCAGCTTGTTCAGTGACAGGGTCAGTGGAGATACGCAGTATTTT. It codes for CASSLFSDRVSGDTQYF. Looking up the rest from reference TRBV5-5 and TRBJ2-3 gives the full variable domain: DAGVTQSPTHLIKTRGQQVTLRCSPISGHKSVSWYQQVLGQGPQFIFQYYEKEERGRGNFPDRFSARQFPNYSSELNVNALLLGDSALYLCASSLFSDRVSGDTQYFGPGTRLTVL.

This clonotype occurred a few times. The gene calls are TRBV27 and TRBJ1-2; TRBD1 might be the D (5 bases). Germline V lookup: CDR1 MNHEY, CDR2 SMNVEV (reference sequence). Between the trimmed V and J ends, which lost 8 bases and 4 bases, there was a span of 14 bases. This CDR3 comprises 13 residues. This CDR3 is CASGLSRVYGYTF. The DNA of the CDR3 is TGTGCCAGCGGCCTTAGCAGGGTCTATGGCTACACCTTC.

This clonotype was observed a handful of times. V gene TRBV18 combines with J gene TRBJ1-3; D gene uncertain. The CDR3 contains 14 residues. Trimming took off 2 bases at V and 1 base at J, with 6 bases between the two ends. Per the germline V gene, CDR1 is KGHSH and CDR2 is LQKENI. CDR3: CASSPETSGNTIYF. In DNA, the CDR3 is TGTGCCAGCTCACCAGAAACATCTGGAAACACCATATATTTT.

This clonotype has just a few counts. The chain combines TRBV20-1 with TRBJ2-7; TRBD2 aligns across 8 bases. The CDR3 has 15 residues. The germline gives CDR1 DFQATT, CDR2 SNEGSKA (reference sequence). Trimming took 5 bases from V and 4 from J; bases not matched to a gene: 13. CDR3 coding DNA: TGCAGTGCTGGATCAGCGGGGGACGCAGCTTACGAGCAGTACGTC. This gives the protein CSAGSAGDAAYEQYV.

This clonotype occurred a few times. DNA for the CDR3: TGTGCCAGCAGCTTAAGGTTCGGGGAGGGAGGACCTGAAGCTTTCTTT. Encoded protein: CASSLRFGEGGPEAFF. This sequence joins TRBV11-1 and TRBJ1-1, with D unresolved. This CDR3 contains 16 residues. Looked up from germline, CDR1 is SGHAT and CDR2 is FQDESV (reference sequence). Trimming removed 2 bases from V and 6 bases from J, with 19 bases in between. Full variable domain (missing parts from reference TRBV11-1 and TRBJ1-1): EAEVAQSPRYKITEKSQAVAFWCDPISGHATLYWYRQILGQGPELLVQFQDESVVDDSQLPKDRFSAERLKGVDSTLKIQPAELGDSAMYLCASSLRFGEGGPEAFFGQGTRLTVV.

This clonotype has only a few counts. The chain employs TRBV5-1 and TRBJ2-5; 8 nucleotides agree with TRBD1. With V trimmed by 4 bases and J by 3 bases, 5 bases remained unmatched. The CDR3 extends over 14 amino acids. The germline V gene has CDR1 SGHRS and CDR2 YFSETQ. The CDR3 spells CASSIGQGEETQYF. The CDR3 nucleotides are TGCGCCAGCAGCATCGGACAGGGAGAAGAGACCCAGTACTTC.

The rearrangement uses TRBV9 and TRBJ2-4; possible D gene TRBD2, 7 bases. CDR1 is SGDLS, CDR2 YYNGEE, per germline. Between the trimmed V and J ends, which lost 0 bases and 7 bases, there was a span of 11 bases. This CDR3 region has 14 residues. The CDR3 region has the DNA TGTGCCAGCAGCGTAGGGGGGGGGCTGAACATTCAGTACTTC. Amino acid sequence: CASSVGGGLNIQYF.

CDR3 coding DNA: TGTGCCAGCAGCCTAACCCCGGACAGGGGACATGGCTACACCTTC. Encoded protein: CASSLTPDRGHGYTF. The chain carries TRBV7-9 and TRBJ1-2; 9 bases are shared with TRBD1. V was clipped by 5 bases and J by 6 bases; unmatched bases: 10. Germline CDR1 and CDR2: SEHNR and FQNEAQ (reference sequence). This CDR3 contains 15 residues.

The rearrangement links TRBV15 to TRBJ2-1; possible D gene TRBD2, 5 bases. The germline V and J ends were trimmed by 1 base and 5 bases, with 9 bases remaining between them. The CDR3 totals 14 residues. Germline CDR1 reads LNHNV; CDR2 reads YYDKDF (reference sequence). Here the CDR3 DNA reads TGTGCCACCAGCAGAGCGGACTGGAACAATGAGCAGTTCTTC. Translation gives CATSRADWNNEQFF.

This clonotype was found many times. The chain has TRBV12-3 or TRBV12-4 and TRBJ2-5; tentatively, D is TRBD1 (5 bases). The CDR3 is 13 residues long. V shed 7 bases and J shed 4 bases, with 13 bases lying between them. The CDR3 region is CASTRVTGETQYF. Written as DNA, the CDR3 is TGTGCCAGCACCCGCGTTACAGGAGAGACCCAGTACTTC.

This chain joins TRBV27 and TRBJ2-1; weak D call: TRBD1 (6 bases). The CDR3 has 14 residues. CDR1 MNHEY and CDR2 SMNVEV come from the germline V gene (reference sequence). Trimming removed 5 bases from V and 7 bases from J, with 15 bases in between. CDR3 in amino acids: CASSQGSLRNEQFF. The CDR3 nucleotides read TGTGCCAGCAGTCAGGGGAGCCTTAGGAATGAGCAGTTCTTC.

In its sample, this clonotype was seen a few times. The J gene is TRBJ2-5, the V gene TRBV6-2 or TRBV6-3; no reliable D call. Germline V gene lookup returns CDR1 MNHEY and CDR2 SVGEGT. This CDR3 is built from 14 residues. The V end was cut by 4 bases, the J end by 1 base, with 10 bases between. CDR3 in DNA: TGTGCCAGCAGTTTCCTTCTGCCCCAAGAGACCCAGTACTTC. Protein: CASSFLLPQETQYF.

V gene TRBV13 combines with J gene TRBJ1-5; 7 bases are shared with TRBD1. CDR1 and CDR2 from the germline V gene are PRHDT and FYEKMQ (reference sequence). V lost 4 bases, J lost 2 bases, and 5 bases stayed unmatched. The CDR3 sequence is 15 residues long. CDR3 nucleotide sequence: TGTGCCAGCAGCTCACAGGGGTACGGCAATCAGCCCCAGCATTTT. Its protein product is CASSSQGYGNQPQHF.

This clonotype was counted only a few times. This chain joins TRBV7-2 and TRBJ2-1; 9 nucleotides agree with TRBD2. Germline-derived CDR1 and CDR2 are SGHTA and FQGNSA. CDR3 length equals 16 residues. The trim removed 1 base at V and 4 bases at J, leaving 5 bases unmatched. CDR3 sequence reads: CASSLGLAGVYNEQFF. CDR3 nucleotides: TGTGCCAGCAGCTTAGGATTAGCGGGGGTGTACAATGAGCAGTTCTTC.

This chain's CDR3 is CASRPLGGELFF. The CDR3 coding sequence is TGTGCCAGCAGGCCCCTGGGCGGGGAGCTGTTTTTT. The V and J genes are TRBV12-3 or TRBV12-4 and TRBJ2-2; the D is unclear. V shed 6 bases and J shed 7 bases, with 9 bases lying between them. There are 12 residues in the CDR3.

This clonotype was counted between two and nine times. V and J are TRBV6-5 and TRBJ1-2, with D unresolved. The CDR3 sequence is 14 residues long. V lost 2 bases and J 2 bases, leaving 9 bases between the germline ends. Germline-derived CDR1 and CDR2 are MNHEY and SVGAGI. CDR3 residues: CASSYEGGNYGYTF. In DNA, the CDR3 is TGTGCCAGCAGTTACGAGGGAGGGAACTATGGCTACACCTTC.

This clonotype has more than one count but fewer than ten. The chain has TRBV6-5 and TRBJ2-2, with 10 nucleotides matching TRBD1. The CDR3 contains 18 residues. V gave up 0 bases and J gave up 0 bases; unmatched junction bases: 4. The germline V gene has CDR1 MNHEY and CDR2 SVGAGI. CDR3 sequence reads: CASSYSPGQGANTGELFF. DNA for the CDR3: TGTGCCAGCAGTTACTCACCTGGACAGGGGGCGAACACCGGGGAGCTGTTTTTT.

This clonotype was seen more than once but under ten times. The chain couples TRBV3-1 to TRBJ2-2; 12 bases are shared with TRBD1. From germline, CDR1 is LGHDT and CDR2 YNNKEL (reference sequence). The V gene end was trimmed by 1 base and the J gene end by 4 bases; junction bases not matched to a gene: 7. The CDR3 consists of 18 residues. CDR3 amino acids: CASSQAGTGGVRTGELFF. The CDR3 bases are TGTGCCAGCAGCCAAGCCGGGACAGGGGGCGTTCGCACCGGGGAGCTGTTTTTT.

This clonotype was counted at least ten times. The rearrangement uses TRBV3-1 and TRBJ2-1, with TRBD1 matching over 9 bases. V shed 5 bases, J shed 6 bases, and the junction held 8 bases outside the gene matches. CDR1 is LGHDT and CDR2 is YNNKEL in the germline V gene (reference sequence). This CDR3 has 15 residues. CDR3: CASSYPGQGLNEQFF. The DNA of the CDR3 is TGTGCCAGCAGCTACCCGGGACAGGGACTCAATGAGCAGTTCTTC.

Many counts were recorded for this clonotype. The rearrangement uses TRBV7-6 and TRBJ2-1; 14 bases map to TRBD2. V was clipped by 5 bases and J by 0 bases; unmatched bases: 9. CDR3 length: 19 residues. Per germline, CDR1 SGHVS and CDR2 FNYEAQ. CDR3 loop: CASSKGTSGGLNSYNEQFF. In nucleotides, the CDR3 is TGTGCCAGCAGCAAAGGGACTAGCGGGGGCCTAAACTCCTACAATGAGCAGTTCTTC.

V is TRBV7-6 and J is TRBJ2-3; D is uncertain. Trimming removed 5 bases from V and 7 bases from J, with 10 bases in between. This CDR3 has 12 residues. The germline gives CDR1 SGHVS, CDR2 FNYEAQ. This CDR3 is CASSRYRNTQYF. Written as DNA, the CDR3 is TGTGCCAGCAGCCGATACCGGAATACGCAGTATTTT.

The sample holds a few counts of this clonotype. The chain employs TRBV7-9 and TRBJ1-1; no reliable D call. The V end was cut by 7 bases, the J end by 1 base, with 4 bases between. Looked up from germline, CDR1 is SEHNR and CDR2 is FQNEAQ (reference sequence). The CDR3 consists of 11 residues. The CDR3 DNA is TGTGCCAGCATTGGGAACACTGAAGCTTTCTTT. It specifies CASIGNTEAFF.

This clonotype was counted many times. CDR3 in amino acids: CASSGGVYEQYF. CDR3 sequence (DNA): TGTGCCAGCAGTGGCGGGGTCTACGAGCAGTACTTC. V gene TRBV12-3 or TRBV12-4 combines with J gene TRBJ2-7, with a possible D match to TRBD2 (6 bases). CDR3 length: 12 amino acids. Trimming stripped 5 bases from V and 3 bases from J, with 8 bases between.

This clonotype occurred a few times. The rearrangement joins TRBV9 to TRBJ1-1; D remains unclear. CDR1 SGDLS and CDR2 YYNGEE come from the germline V gene. Trimming removed 6 bases at V and 0 bases at J, with 12 bases between. The CDR3 length is 14 residues. CDR3 nucleotides: TGTGCCAGCATCGGGGTCGGAATGAACACTGAAGCTTTCTTT. It is translated as CASIGVGMNTEAFF.

This clonotype was seen a handful of times. The gene calls are TRBV20-1 and TRBJ2-7, with no clear D. Germline V lookup: CDR1 DFQATT, CDR2 SNEGSKA (reference sequence). Trimming pared 2 bases from V and 4 bases from J, leaving 12 bases between. The CDR3 runs 13 residues. The CDR3 DNA follows: TGCAGTGCTAGATCCTCAGAGAGATACGAGCAGTACGTC. Amino acid sequence: CSARSSERYEQYV.